This passage covers 25 T cell receptor beta chains from one sample sequenced in a study of blood T cell repertoires in COVID-19. Profiling relied on immunoSEQ multiplex PCR, and the TCRdb table lists in-frame clones only, not all of them. The table has about 330,000 clones, 92% seen once. Sequencing was carried out using PBMCs or T cells enriched from blood (not recorded which). The receptors stem from a woman aged 25-40 years who had recovered from COVID-19.

V is TRBV7-3 and J is TRBJ2-5, with D possibly matching TRBD1 (8 bases). The CDR3 is made up of 16 amino acids. The germline CDR1 and CDR2 sequences are SGHTA and FQGTGA. The V gene lost 5 bases and the J gene lost 3 bases, with 19 bases spanning the gap. The DNA for the CDR3 is TGTGCCAGCAGCCTCAGCACCACAGGGGGGGAAGAGACCCAGTACTTC. It is translated as CASSLSTTGGEETQYF.

The chain recombines TRBV19 with TRBJ1-1; D ambiguous. The germline V gene has CDR1 LNHDA and CDR2 SQIVND (reference sequence). CDR3 length: 15 amino acids. V lost 1 base and J lost 11, with 20 bases in between. Here the CDR3 reads CASSIGAQGAGWAFF. The CDR3 DNA sequence: TGTGCCAGTAGTATAGGGGCCCAAGGCGCTGGTTGGGCTTTCTTT.

The rearrangement joins TRBV15 to TRBJ1-4, with 8 bases identical to TRBD1. The CDR3 sequence is 13 residues long. V lost 8 bases and J lost 7; bases outside the gene matches: 6. CDR1 LNHNV and CDR2 YYDKDF come from the germline V gene (reference sequence). The CDR3 DNA reads as TGTGCCACCGACAGGGGAACGGGTGAAAAACTGTTTTTT. Translation: CATDRGTGEKLFF.

V usage is TRBV7-2 and J usage is TRBJ2-7, with D unclear. The V and J ends lost 5 bases and 6 bases respectively, with 8 bases between them. CDR1 is SGHTA, CDR2 FQGNSA, per germline. The CDR3 covers 11 residues. DNA of the CDR3: TGTGCCAGCAGCCAGACACGCGAGCAGTACTTC. This sequence encodes CASSQTREQYF.

This chain uses TRBV5-8 with TRBJ2-1; the D gene is possibly TRBD2 (5 bases). CDR3 length: 14 residues. V lost 8 bases and J 0 bases, leaving 12 bases between the germline ends. The V gene's germline CDR1 is SGHTS and CDR2 YDEGEE. The CDR3 DNA reads as TGTGCCAGAGGGAGAAAGGGCTCCTACAATGAGCAGTTCTTC. Translation: CARGRKGSYNEQFF.

This chain joins TRBV7-2 and TRBJ2-2, with 8 positions matching TRBD1. Germline loops: CDR1 SGHTA, CDR2 FQGNSA. This CDR3 comprises 15 residues. The V and J ends lost 7 bases and 3 bases, in that order; junction bases with no gene match: 7. CDR3 bases: TGTGCCAGCAATAGACAGGGGAGCTACACCGGGGAGCTGTTTTTT. Protein sequence: CASNRQGSYTGELFF. Together with reference TRBV7-2 and TRBJ2-2, the CDR3 gives the full variable domain: GAGVSQSPSNKVTEKGKDVELRCDPISGHTALYWYRQSLGQGLEFLIYFQGNSAPDKSGLPSDRFSAERTGGSVSTLTIQRTQQEDSAVYLCASNRQGSYTGELFFGEGSRLTVL.

This rearrangement joins TRBV28 to TRBJ1-5, with TRBD1 identical over 9 bases. Trimming at V came to 2 bases and at J to 6 bases, leaving 2 bases not matched to a gene. The CDR3 length is 14 residues. The germline V gene encodes CDR1 MDHEN and CDR2 SYDVKM. Here the CDR3 DNA reads TGTGCCAGCAGTTTACTGGACAGGGGTCAGCCCCAGCATTTT. Translation gives CASSLLDRGQPQHF.

The chain has TRBV21-1 and TRBJ1-1. TRBV21-1 is annotated as a pseudogene. The CDR3 consists of 10 residues. The CDR3 DNA reads as TGTGCCAGACCTTCGGGGGAAGCTTTCTTT. Its protein product is CARPSGEAFF.

About this clone: Since a much larger clone is just one base distant, this may be a read error. The chain is built from TRBV7-9 and TRBJ1-5, with TRBD1 matching over 8 bases. Looked up from germline, CDR1 is SEHNR and CDR2 is FQNEAQ (reference sequence). V was pared by 4 bases and J by 2 bases, with 1 base of the junction left unmatched. There are 14 residues in the CDR3. The CDR3 DNA reads TGTGCCAGCAGCTCGACAGGGGGCAATCAGCCCCAGCATTTT. This sequence encodes CASSSTGGNQPQHF.

The chain has TRBV11-2 and TRBJ1-5; D is undetermined. The CDR3 spans 13 residues. Trimming left V 0 bases short and J 4 bases short, with 4 bases between. Germline CDR1 and CDR2: SGHAT and FQNNGV. CDR3 coding DNA: TGTGCCAGCAGCTTAGACACAAATCAGCCCCAGCATTTT. Protein product: CASSLDTNQPQHF.

The CDR3, as DNA: TGTGCCAGCAGTTTTGAGGGTGGGGCTTTCTTT. The encoded protein is CASSFEGGAFF. The V and J genes are TRBV28 and TRBJ1-1, with D uncertain. Germline V CDR1 and CDR2: MDHEN, SYDVKM. Trimming took 3 bases from V and 11 from J, leaving 10 bases between them. The CDR3 runs to 11 residues.

The rearrangement uses TRBV24-1 and TRBJ2-1; D is unresolved. Per the germline V gene, CDR1 is KGHDR and CDR2 is SFDVKD. Trimming stripped 4 bases from V and 5 bases from J, with 11 bases between. The CDR3 spans 14 residues. The CDR3 DNA is TGTGCCACCAGTGAAGTAGGAGATCACAATGAGCAGTTCTTC. It yields the protein CATSEVGDHNEQFF.

The rearrangement joins TRBV5-4 to TRBJ1-4; D call uncertain. Germline V gives CDR1 SGHNT, CDR2 YYREEE (reference sequence). Trimming removed 3 bases at V and 3 bases at J, with 15 bases between. The CDR3 is 16 residues long. Here the CDR3 reads CASSSLAGRANEKLFF. The CDR3 DNA is TGTGCCAGCAGCTCCCTCGCGGGGAGGGCTAATGAAAAACTGTTTTTT.

The chain has TRBV15 and TRBJ2-1; TRBD2 might be the D (6 bases). Trimming cost V 5 bases and J 2 bases, with 10 bases left between them. The CDR3 consists of 14 residues. CDR1 is LNHNV and CDR2 is YYDKDF in the germline V gene (reference sequence). CDR3 sequence reads: CATSVRGTYNEQFF. The DNA for the CDR3 is TGTGCCACCAGCGTTCGCGGGACCTACAATGAGCAGTTCTTC.

The J gene is TRBJ2-5, the V gene TRBV7-3, with D unresolved. CDR3 length: 12 amino acids. Germline V gene sequence: CDR1 SGHTA, CDR2 FQGTGA. V gave up 5 bases and J gave up 4 bases, with 8 bases separating them. CDR3 nucleotides: TGTGCCAGCAGCCCAGATCTAGAGACCCAGTACTTC. Its translation: CASSPDLETQYF. The entire variable domain, with the rest obtained from reference TRBV7-3 and TRBJ2-5, is as follows: GAGVSQTPSNKVTEKGKYVELRCDPISGHTALYWYRQSLGQGPEFLIYFQGTGAADDSGLPNDRFFAVRPEGSVSTLKIQRTERGDSAVYLCASSPDLETQYFGPGTRLLVL.

The rearrangement joins TRBV7-8 to TRBJ1-2; 9 bases fit TRBD1. Germline-derived CDR1 and CDR2 are SGHVS and FQNEAQ. The CDR3 extends over 16 amino acids. V dropped 1 base and J dropped 4; count of bases not matched to a gene: 7. CDR3 amino acids: CASSLGGTGIVYGYTF. CDR3 in DNA: TGTGCCAGCAGCTTAGGCGGGACAGGGATTGTCTATGGCTACACCTTC.

The table lists this clone with a count of one. The chain couples TRBV4-3 to TRBJ1-6; the match to TRBD1 covers 9 bases. The CDR3 has 17 residues. Germline V CDR1 and CDR2: LGHNA, YSLEER. The J segment lost 3 bases and the V segment lost 2 bases, leaving 5 bases of the junction unmatched. The CDR3 DNA is TGCGCCAGCAGCCAACTCCGACAGGGGGTCTATAATTCACCCCTCCACTTT. It translates to CASSQLRQGVYNSPLHF.

The J gene is TRBJ2-1, the V gene TRBV7-8, with D perhaps TRBD1 (6 bases). Trimming took off 1 base at V and 4 bases at J, with 17 bases between the two ends. Germline V gene lookup returns CDR1 SGHVS and CDR2 FQNEAQ. The CDR3 covers 17 residues. CDR3 region: CASSLVRMAGAYNEQFF. Here the CDR3 DNA reads TGTGCCAGCAGCTTAGTCAGGATGGCAGGGGCATACAATGAGCAGTTCTTC.

The chain uses TRBV28 and TRBJ1-2; perhaps TRBD1 as D (6 bases). V was cut by 5 bases and J by 4 bases, with 14 bases left in between. This CDR3 is 14 amino acids long. The V gene's germline CDR1 is MDHEN and CDR2 SYDVKM. The CDR3 protein is CASSRITGPYGYTF. CDR3 coding DNA: TGTGCCAGCAGTCGAATAACAGGGCCCTATGGCTACACCTTC.

The chain recombines TRBV30 with TRBJ1-6; maybe TRBD1 (6 bases). The germline gives CDR1 GTSNPN, CDR2 SVGIG (reference sequence). Trimming pared 2 bases from V and 9 bases from J, leaving 17 bases between. CDR3 length equals 15 residues. In DNA, the CDR3 is TGTGCCTGGAGTACCCGAGGGGGGGTGAGTTCACCCCTCCACTTT. Its protein is CAWSTRGGVSSPLHF.

The CDR3 loop is CASSGTGLKFPQHF. CDR3 sequence (DNA): TGTGCCAGTAGTGGGACAGGGCTTAAGTTTCCCCAGCATTTT. V and J are TRBV19 and TRBJ1-5; 9 nucleotides agree with TRBD1. J was trimmed by 10 bases and V by 5 bases; bases with no gene match: 9. CDR1 is LNHDA, CDR2 SQIVND, per germline (reference sequence). This CDR3 spans 14 amino acids.

The chain has TRBV7-9 and TRBJ2-1; 10 bases align to TRBD2. Germline CDR1 and CDR2: SEHNR and FQNEAQ (reference sequence). Losses at the gene ends were 6 bases for V and 6 bases for J; bases not matched to a gene: 11. The CDR3 contains 16 residues. The CDR3 region is CASRSTGSSGSNEQFF. The CDR3 nucleotides read TGTGCCAGCAGATCGACGGGATCTAGCGGGAGCAATGAGCAGTTCTTC.

The genes are TRBV5-1 and TRBJ2-1; 11 bases align to TRBD2. Germline CDR1 reads SGHRS; CDR2 reads YFSETQ. The trim removed 2 bases at V and 6 bases at J, leaving 1 base unmatched. The CDR3 has 14 amino acids. The DNA of the CDR3 is TGCGCCAGCAGCTTTCTAGCGGGGGGCAATGAGCAGTTCTTC. Translating gives CASSFLAGGNEQFF.

The chain employs TRBV7-2 and TRBJ2-1; 7 bases map to TRBD2. Trimming at V came to 5 bases and at J to 7 bases, leaving 11 bases not matched to a gene. The CDR3 totals 15 residues. Germline V gives CDR1 SGHTA, CDR2 FQGNSA. The CDR3 region has the DNA TGTGCCAGCAGCGGCTGGGGCGGGGGTAATAATGAGCAGTTCTTC. Protein sequence: CASSGWGGGNNEQFF.

This chain joins TRBV4-1 and TRBJ1-5; a possible D gene is TRBD1 (6 bases). The CDR3 covers 14 residues. V lost 6 bases and J lost 0, with 9 bases in between. The germline gives CDR1 MGHRA, CDR2 YSYEKL. The CDR3 nucleotides are TGCGCCAGCAGTTTACAGGGTAGCAATCAGCCCCAGCATTTT. Translated: CASSLQGSNQPQHF.